This TCR beta chain came from a study of vaccination and CD4 T cells after COVID-19. Turning to the study itself: Cells received overlapping spike peptides from SARS-CoV-2, HCoV-NL63, HCoV-OC43 and HCoV-229E as stimulation. As control conditions, cultures were given either a CEFX pool serving as positive control, an HIV-1 Nef pool, or no peptide at all. General study points: Spike mono-reactivity was evident in 304 of the 307 vaccine-specific clones derived from convalescent patients. Post-infection sampling omitted early timepoints and covered relatively few convalescent patients.

In the case of this clonotype: Its antigen is unidentified.

The V end was cut by 3 bases, the J end by 2 bases, with 11 bases between. CDR3 length: 15 amino acids. With the Oncomine TCR Beta short-read assay, DNA from cultured CD4+ T cells was sequenced. TCRdb re-analysed the PCR reads in MiXCR, keeping a single row per CDR3 protein. Here the sample spans roughly 15,000 distinct CDR3 sequences, about half being singletons. The treatment here: roughly 10-day PBMC culture with coronavirus spike peptide pools or control peptides (ViraFEST assay). This receptor was identified in a human donor with COVID-19. Sequencing used cultured CD4+ T cells from blood, obtained after SARS-CoV-2 vaccination. The chain recombines TRBV12-3 or TRBV12-4 with TRBJ1-3; possible D gene TRBD1, 5 bases. The CDR3 nucleotides are TGTGCCAGCAGTTTCCAGGGACCCCCTGGAAACACCATATATTTT. This gives the protein CASSFQGPPGNTIYF.